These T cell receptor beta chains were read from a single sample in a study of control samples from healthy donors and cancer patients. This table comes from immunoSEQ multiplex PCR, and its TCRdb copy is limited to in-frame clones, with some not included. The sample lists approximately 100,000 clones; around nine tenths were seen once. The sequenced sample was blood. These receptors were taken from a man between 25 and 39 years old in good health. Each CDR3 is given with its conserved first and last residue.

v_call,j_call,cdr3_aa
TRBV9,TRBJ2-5,CASSVRAGGEETQYF
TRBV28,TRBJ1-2,CASSSDYGYTF
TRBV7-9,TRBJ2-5,CASSFGGETQYF
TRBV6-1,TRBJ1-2,CASSESGRGGYTF
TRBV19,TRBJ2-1,CASSIAGLAGEVEQFF
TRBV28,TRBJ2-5,CASSFQRSPETQYF
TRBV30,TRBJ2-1,CAWSVATSGYNEQFF
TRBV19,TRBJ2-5,CASSISTNQETQYF
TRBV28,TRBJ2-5,CASSARLAVGETQYF
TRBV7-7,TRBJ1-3,CASSPGNTIYF
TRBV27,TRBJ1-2,CASSPRGPHGYTF
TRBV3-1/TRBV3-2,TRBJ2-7,CASSQDHLAGAIRGSYEQYF
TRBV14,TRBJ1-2,CASSRRTGGLSYGYTF
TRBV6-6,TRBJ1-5,CASSGQEINQPQHF
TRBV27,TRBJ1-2,CASSPTARGTGGRDYGYTF
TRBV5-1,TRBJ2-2,CASSFTGSSNTGELFF
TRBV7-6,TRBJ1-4,CASSQGRVNEKLFF
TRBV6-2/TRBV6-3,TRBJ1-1,CASSLQSNTEAFF
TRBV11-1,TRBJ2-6,CASTGANVLTF
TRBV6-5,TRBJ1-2,CASRQGKGYTF
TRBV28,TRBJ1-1,CASMGNTEAFF
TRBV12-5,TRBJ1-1,CASGPPGQGSMTEAFF
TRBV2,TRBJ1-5,CASREKGVSGQPQHF
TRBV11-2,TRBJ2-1,CASSPRLAGGLGEQFF
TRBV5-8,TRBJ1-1,CASSLEDPGTEAFF
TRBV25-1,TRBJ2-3,CASSDPRVIVTDTQYF
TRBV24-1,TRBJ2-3,CATRGSLGEGTDTQYF
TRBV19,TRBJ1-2,CATTDRGNGYTF
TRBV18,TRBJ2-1,CASSPGTGDNEQFF
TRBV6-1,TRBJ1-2,CASSEDRAPYGYTF
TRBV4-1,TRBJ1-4,CASSQERTEKLFF
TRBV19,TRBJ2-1,CAVSPGDTDNEQFF
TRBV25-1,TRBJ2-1,CASSEYGVNEQFF
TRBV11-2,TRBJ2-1,CASSFKREGFMNEQFF
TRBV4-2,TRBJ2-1,CASSQATNEQFF
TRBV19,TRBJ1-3,CASSTTEGNTIYF
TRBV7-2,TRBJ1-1,CASSRSMNTEAFF
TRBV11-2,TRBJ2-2,CASSRDRESGELFF
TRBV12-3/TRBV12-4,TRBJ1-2,CASTTTNRGYTF
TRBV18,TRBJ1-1,CASSLGHGTYTEAFF
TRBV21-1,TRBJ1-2,CASSVGKDRNYGYTF
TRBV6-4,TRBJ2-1,CASSEGPYNEQFF
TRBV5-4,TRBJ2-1,CASSPGLAGANSYNEQFF
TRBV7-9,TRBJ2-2,CATVSGELFF
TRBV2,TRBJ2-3,CASNEWTDTQYF
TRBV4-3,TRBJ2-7,CASSQESVGSDSYEQYF
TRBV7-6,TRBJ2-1,CASSLGPPLGGKSIYNEQFF
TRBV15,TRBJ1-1,CATSPGETEAFF
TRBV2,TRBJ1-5,CASRERVSNQPQHF
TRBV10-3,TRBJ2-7,CAISEPGRQYF
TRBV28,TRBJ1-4,CASILTGYNEKLFF
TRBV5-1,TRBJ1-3,CASSPSQGAGNTIYF
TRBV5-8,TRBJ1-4,CASSQTGTGNEKLFF
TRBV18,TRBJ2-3,CASSRDISLTDTQYF
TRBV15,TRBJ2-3,CATSRGRDRVTDTQYF
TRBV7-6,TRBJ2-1,CASSATGIGDEQFF
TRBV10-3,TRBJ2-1,CAISVGQEFVNEQFF
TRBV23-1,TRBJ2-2,CASSPTVWDSEHRGAVF